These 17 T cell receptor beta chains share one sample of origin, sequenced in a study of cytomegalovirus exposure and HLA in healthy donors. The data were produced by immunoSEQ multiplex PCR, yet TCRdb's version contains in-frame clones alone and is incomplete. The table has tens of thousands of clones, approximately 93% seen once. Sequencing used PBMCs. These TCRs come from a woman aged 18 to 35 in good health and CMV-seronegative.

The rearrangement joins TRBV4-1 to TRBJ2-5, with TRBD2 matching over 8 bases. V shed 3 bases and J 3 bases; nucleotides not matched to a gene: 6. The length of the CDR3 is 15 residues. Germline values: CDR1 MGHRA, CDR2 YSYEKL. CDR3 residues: CASSHTLAGKETQYF. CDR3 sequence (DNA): TGCGCCAGCAGCCATACGCTAGCGGGTAAAGAGACCCAGTACTTC.

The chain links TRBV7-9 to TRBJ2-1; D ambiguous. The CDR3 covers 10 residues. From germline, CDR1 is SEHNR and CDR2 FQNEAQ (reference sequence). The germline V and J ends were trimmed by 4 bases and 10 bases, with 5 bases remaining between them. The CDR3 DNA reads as TGTGCCAGCAGCTCTAACGAGCAGTTCTTC. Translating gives CASSSNEQFF.

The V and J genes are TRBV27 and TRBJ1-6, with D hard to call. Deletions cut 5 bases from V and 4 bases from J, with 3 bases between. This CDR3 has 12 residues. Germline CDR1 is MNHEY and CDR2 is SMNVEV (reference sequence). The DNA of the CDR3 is TGTGCCAGCAGTCCGTATAATTCACCCCTCCACTTT. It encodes CASSPYNSPLHF.

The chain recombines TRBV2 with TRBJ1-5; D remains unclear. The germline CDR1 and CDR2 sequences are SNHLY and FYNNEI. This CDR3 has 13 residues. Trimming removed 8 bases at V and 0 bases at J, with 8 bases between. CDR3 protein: CASGLYSNQPQHF. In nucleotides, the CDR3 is TGTGCCAGCGGGCTTTATAGCAATCAGCCCCAGCATTTT.

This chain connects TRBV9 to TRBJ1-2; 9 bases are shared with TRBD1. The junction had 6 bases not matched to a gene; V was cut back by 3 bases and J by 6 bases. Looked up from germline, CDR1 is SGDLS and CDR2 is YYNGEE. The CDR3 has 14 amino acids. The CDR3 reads CASSEQGAQDGYTF. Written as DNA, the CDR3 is TGTGCCAGCAGCGAACAGGGGGCGCAGGATGGCTACACCTTC.

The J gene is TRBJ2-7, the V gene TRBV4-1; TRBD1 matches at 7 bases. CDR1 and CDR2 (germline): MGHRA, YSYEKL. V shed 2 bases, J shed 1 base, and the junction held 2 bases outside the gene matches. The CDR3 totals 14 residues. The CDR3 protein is CASSQPGQSYEQYF. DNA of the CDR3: TGCGCCAGCAGCCAACCGGGACAGTCCTACGAGCAGTACTTC.

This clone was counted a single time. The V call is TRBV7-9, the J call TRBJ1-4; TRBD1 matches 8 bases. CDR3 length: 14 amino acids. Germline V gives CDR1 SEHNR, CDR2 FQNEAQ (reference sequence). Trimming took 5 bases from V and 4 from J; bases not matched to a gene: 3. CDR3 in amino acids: CASSLDRVNEKLFF. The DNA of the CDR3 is TGTGCCAGCAGCCTGGACAGGGTTAATGAAAAACTGTTTTTT.

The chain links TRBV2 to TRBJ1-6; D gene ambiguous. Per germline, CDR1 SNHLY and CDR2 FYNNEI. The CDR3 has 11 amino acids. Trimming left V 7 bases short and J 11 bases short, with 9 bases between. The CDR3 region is CASTPGAPLHF. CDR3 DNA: TGTGCCAGCACCCCGGGTGCACCCCTCCACTTT.

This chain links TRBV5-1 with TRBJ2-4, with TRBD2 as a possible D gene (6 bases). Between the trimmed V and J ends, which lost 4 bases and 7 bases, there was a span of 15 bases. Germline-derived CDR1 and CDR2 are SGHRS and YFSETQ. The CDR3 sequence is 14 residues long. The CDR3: CASSAGPTPNIQYF. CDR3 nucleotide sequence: TGCGCCAGCAGCGCGGGACCCACTCCCAACATTCAGTACTTC.

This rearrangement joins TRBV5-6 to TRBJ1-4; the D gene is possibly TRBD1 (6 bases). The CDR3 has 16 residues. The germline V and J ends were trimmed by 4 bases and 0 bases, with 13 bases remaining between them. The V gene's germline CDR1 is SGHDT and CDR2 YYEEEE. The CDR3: CASSRGQRATNEKLFF. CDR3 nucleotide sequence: TGTGCCAGCAGCCGAGGACAGAGGGCAACTAATGAAAAACTGTTTTTT.

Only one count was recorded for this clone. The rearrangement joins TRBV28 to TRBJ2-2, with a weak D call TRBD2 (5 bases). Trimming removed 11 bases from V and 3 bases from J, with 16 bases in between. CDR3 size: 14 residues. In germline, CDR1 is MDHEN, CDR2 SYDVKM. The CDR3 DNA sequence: TGTGCCGGCTCGCGGGCCGGTTACACCGGGGAGCTGTTTTTT. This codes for CAGSRAGYTGELFF.

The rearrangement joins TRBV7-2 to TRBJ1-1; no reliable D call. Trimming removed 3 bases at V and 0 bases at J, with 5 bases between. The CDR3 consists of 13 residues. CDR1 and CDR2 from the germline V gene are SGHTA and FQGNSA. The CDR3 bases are TGTGCCAGCAGCTTTCAGATGAACACTGAAGCTTTCTTT. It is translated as CASSFQMNTEAFF.

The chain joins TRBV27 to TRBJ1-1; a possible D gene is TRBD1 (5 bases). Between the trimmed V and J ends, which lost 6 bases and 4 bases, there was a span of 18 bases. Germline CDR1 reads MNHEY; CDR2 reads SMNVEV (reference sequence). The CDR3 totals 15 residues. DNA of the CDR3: TGTGCCAGCAGGAATGAAGGGGCGGAGATCACTGAAGCTTTCTTT. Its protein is CASRNEGAEITEAFF.

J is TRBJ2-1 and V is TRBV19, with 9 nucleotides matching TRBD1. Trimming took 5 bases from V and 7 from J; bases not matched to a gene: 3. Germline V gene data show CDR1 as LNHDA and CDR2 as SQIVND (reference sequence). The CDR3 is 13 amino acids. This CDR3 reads CASSWTGVNEQFF. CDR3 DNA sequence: TGTGCCAGTAGTTGGACAGGGGTAAATGAGCAGTTCTTC.

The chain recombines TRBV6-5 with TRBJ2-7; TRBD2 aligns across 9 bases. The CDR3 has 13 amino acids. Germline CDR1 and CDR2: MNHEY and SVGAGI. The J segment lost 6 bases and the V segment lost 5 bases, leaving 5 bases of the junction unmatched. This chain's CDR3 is CASSQGTSSEQYV. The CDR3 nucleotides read TGTGCCAGCAGTCAGGGGACTAGCAGCGAGCAGTACGTC.

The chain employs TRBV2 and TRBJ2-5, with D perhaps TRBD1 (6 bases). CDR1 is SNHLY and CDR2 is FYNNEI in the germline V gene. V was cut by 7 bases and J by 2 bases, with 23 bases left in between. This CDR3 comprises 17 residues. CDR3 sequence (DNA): TGTGCCAGCAATCTTTTCATGAGGGCAGGGGAGCAAGAGACCCAGTACTTC. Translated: CASNLFMRAGEQETQYF.

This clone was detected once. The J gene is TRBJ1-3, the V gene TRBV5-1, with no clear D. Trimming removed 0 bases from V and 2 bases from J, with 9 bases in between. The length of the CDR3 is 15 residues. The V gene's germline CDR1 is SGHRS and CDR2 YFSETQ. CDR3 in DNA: TGCGCCAGCAGCTTGGACAGCCCTCCTGGAAACACCATATATTTT. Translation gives CASSLDSPPGNTIYF.